This T cell receptor (beta chain) was profiled in a study of T cell responses to AZD1222 COVID-19 vaccine. V was cut by 3 bases and J by 4 bases, with 7 bases left in between. This CDR3 region has 14 residues. Germline lookup yields CDR1 KGHSH and CDR2 LQKENI. The method was immunoSEQ multiplex PCR; TCRdb's version includes in-frame clones alone and lacks a portion of them. The sample lists 120,000 or so clones, approximately 92% occurring once. This TCR was recovered from an adult who received the AZD1222 COVID-19 vaccine. The V and J genes are TRBV18 and TRBJ2-6; the D is unclear. Sequencing used peripheral blood, obtained 28 days after the second AZD1222 dose. CDR3 coding DNA: TGTGCCAGCTCACCCCTCGAAGGGGCCAACGTCCTGACTTTC. Translating gives CASSPLEGANVLTF.